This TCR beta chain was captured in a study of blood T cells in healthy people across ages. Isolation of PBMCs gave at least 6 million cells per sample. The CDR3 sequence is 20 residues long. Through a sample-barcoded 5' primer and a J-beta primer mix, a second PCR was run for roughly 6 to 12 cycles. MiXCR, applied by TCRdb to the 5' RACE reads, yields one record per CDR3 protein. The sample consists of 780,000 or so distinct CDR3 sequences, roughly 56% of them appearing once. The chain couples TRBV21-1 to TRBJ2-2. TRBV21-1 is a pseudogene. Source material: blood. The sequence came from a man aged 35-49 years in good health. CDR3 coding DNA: TGTGCCAGCAGCAAAGCGCTTTCCGTACGGTCTAGGCGTAACACCGGGGAGCTGTTTTTT. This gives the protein CASSKALSVRSRRNTGELFF.